Below, 13 T cell receptor beta chains from the same sample are listed, as sequenced in a study of PD-1 blockade in mismatch repair-deficient tumors. Only in-frame clones appear in the TCRdb table, and some are missing; sequencing was by immunoSEQ multiplex PCR. The sample has about 110,000 clones; 70% to 80% are singletons. The sequenced sample was peripheral blood, obtained 60 weeks after starting pembrolizumab. The receptors were sampled from an adult with mismatch repair-deficient cancer.

The chain employs TRBV9 and TRBJ2-1; D remains unclear. Trimming removed 4 bases from V and 1 base from J, with 9 bases in between. CDR1 is SGDLS and CDR2 is YYNGEE in the germline V gene. CDR3 length: 14 residues. As DNA, the CDR3 is TGTGCCAGCAGCATAGCAGATTCCTACAATGAGCAGTTCTTC. This sequence encodes CASSIADSYNEQFF. The entire variable domain, with the rest obtained from reference TRBV9 and TRBJ2-1, is as follows: DSGVTQTPKHLITATGQRVTLRCSPRSGDLSVYWYQQSLDQGLQFLIQYYNGEERAKGNILERFSAQQFPDLHSELNLSSLELGDSALYFCASSIADSYNEQFFGPGTRLTVL.

The DNA of the CDR3 is TGCGCCAGCAGCTTACAGGGAGTCCGTTACAATGAGCAGTTCTTC. The encoded protein is CASSLQGVRYNEQFF. The rearrangement joins TRBV5-1 to TRBJ2-1, with D maybe TRBD1 (6 bases). Trimming pared 2 bases from V and 4 bases from J, leaving 13 bases between. CDR3 length: 15 amino acids. Germline-derived CDR1 and CDR2 are SGHRS and YFSETQ.

This chain connects TRBV11-2 to TRBJ1-1; D gene ambiguous. The CDR3 spans 13 residues. The germline gives CDR1 SGHAT, CDR2 FQNNGV. The V end lost 0 bases, the J end lost 2 bases, and 4 bases lay between the germline ends. The CDR3 loop is CASSLDRNTEAFF. The CDR3 bases are TGTGCCAGCAGCTTAGACAGAAACACTGAAGCTTTCTTT.

This sequence joins TRBV6-1 and TRBJ2-2; D possibly corresponds to TRBD1 (6 bases). The CDR3 runs to 13 residues. Trimming took 5 bases from V and 5 from J, leaving 9 bases between them. Germline V gene data show CDR1 as MNHNS and CDR2 as SASEGT. As DNA, the CDR3 is TGTGCCAGCAGTCTACAGGGAACCGGGGAGCTGTTTTTT. This gives the protein CASSLQGTGELFF.

This clone was detected only a few times. The rearrangement links TRBV12-5 to TRBJ2-3; the D is unclear. Trimming took off 0 bases at V and 4 bases at J, with 11 bases between the two ends. Germline CDR1 is LGHNT and CDR2 is FRNRAP. The CDR3 totals 15 residues. CDR3 in amino acids: CASGLVLGPSDTQYF. The CDR3 DNA follows: TGTGCTAGTGGTTTGGTCCTCGGGCCTTCAGATACGCAGTATTTT.

This clone has just a few counts. The chain couples TRBV7-9 to TRBJ1-1; D gene ambiguous. In germline, CDR1 is SEHNR, CDR2 FQNEAQ (reference sequence). V lost 5 bases, J lost 3 bases, and 13 bases lay in between. The CDR3 consists of 14 residues. CDR3 sequence: CASSGRWGDTEAFF. The CDR3 DNA reads as TGTGCCAGCAGCGGGAGATGGGGTGACACTGAAGCTTTCTTT.

The chain recombines TRBV7-9 with TRBJ2-7, with TRBD2 as a possible D gene (5 bases). The germline CDR1 and CDR2 sequences are SEHNR and FQNEAQ (reference sequence). V was pared by 5 bases and J by 2 bases, with 13 bases between. The CDR3 totals 14 residues. The CDR3 coding sequence is TGTGCCAGCAGCCTCCCGACCGGGACCTACGAGCAGTACTTC. It codes for CASSLPTGTYEQYF.

This clone showed up just a few times. J is TRBJ1-2 and V is TRBV7-2; D uncertain. The germline V gene encodes CDR1 SGHTA and CDR2 FQGNSA. This CDR3 is built from 11 residues. Deletions cut 6 bases from V and 8 bases from J, with 10 bases between. The CDR3 nucleotides are TGTGCCAGCAGTCAAACGGTCGGCTACACCTTC. It translates to CASSQTVGYTF. The complete variable domain, with remaining parts taken from reference TRBV7-2 and TRBJ1-2, reads GAGVSQSPSNKVTEKGKDVELRCDPISGHTALYWYRQSLGQGLEFLIYFQGNSAPDKSGLPSDRFSAERTGGSVSTLTIQRTQQEDSAVYLCASSQTVGYTFGSGTRLTVV.

J is TRBJ1-5 and V is TRBV10-3; 10 positions agree with TRBD1. The ends lost 4 bases at V and 4 bases at J; junction bases unmatched: 4. Looked up from germline, CDR1 is ENHRY and CDR2 is SYGVKD. The CDR3 has 15 amino acids. The CDR3 DNA follows: TGTGCCATCAGTGGACCGGGACAGGGGAATCAGCCCCAGCATTTT. Its translation is CAISGPGQGNQPQHF.

The chain has TRBV27 and TRBJ2-6; D gene uncertain. CDR1 is MNHEY, CDR2 SMNVEV, per germline (reference sequence). Trimming removed 6 bases from V and 0 bases from J, with 6 bases in between. This CDR3 is built from 14 residues. This CDR3 is CASSLISGANVLTF. For the CDR3, the DNA is TGTGCCAGCAGCCTCATCTCTGGGGCCAACGTCCTGACTTTC.

The chain joins TRBV4-1 to TRBJ1-5; D uncertain. Germline V gene data show CDR1 as MGHRA and CDR2 as YSYEKL. The CDR3 spans 16 residues. V was cut by 1 base and J by 7 bases, with 17 bases left in between. In DNA form, the CDR3 reads TGCGCCAGCAGCCAAGGAGGGATCAATAAGGGACAGCCCCAGCATTTT. Translation: CASSQGGINKGQPQHF.

The V and J genes are TRBV5-1 and TRBJ1-5, with D unresolved. Germline V gene data show CDR1 as SGHRS and CDR2 as YFSETQ. Trimming took off 0 bases at V and 4 bases at J, with 11 bases between the two ends. The CDR3 has 15 amino acids. The DNA for the CDR3 is TGCGCCAGCAGCTTGGATACCGGTCGGAATCAGCCCCAGCATTTT. Its protein product is CASSLDTGRNQPQHF.

The rearrangement uses TRBV5-5 and TRBJ2-2; 7 nucleotides agree with TRBD2. The CDR3 runs to 14 residues. Germline lookup yields CDR1 SGHKS and CDR2 YYEKEE (reference sequence). The trim removed 1 base at V and 5 bases at J, leaving 2 bases unmatched. CDR3 loop: CASSLILATGELFF. In DNA, the CDR3 is TGTGCCAGCAGCTTGATACTAGCGACCGGGGAGCTGTTTTTT.